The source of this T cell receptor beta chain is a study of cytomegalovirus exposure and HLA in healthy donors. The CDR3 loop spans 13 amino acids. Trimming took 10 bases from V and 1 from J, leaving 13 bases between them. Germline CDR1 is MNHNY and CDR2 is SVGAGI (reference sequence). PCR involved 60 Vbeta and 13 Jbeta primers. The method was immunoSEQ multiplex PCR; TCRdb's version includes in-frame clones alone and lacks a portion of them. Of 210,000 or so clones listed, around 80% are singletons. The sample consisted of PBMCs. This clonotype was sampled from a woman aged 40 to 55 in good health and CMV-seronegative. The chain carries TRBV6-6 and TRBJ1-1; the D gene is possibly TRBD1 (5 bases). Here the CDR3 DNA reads TGTGCCAACCGAGCGGGGCCGAACACTGAAGCTTTCTTT. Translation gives CANRAGPNTEAFF.